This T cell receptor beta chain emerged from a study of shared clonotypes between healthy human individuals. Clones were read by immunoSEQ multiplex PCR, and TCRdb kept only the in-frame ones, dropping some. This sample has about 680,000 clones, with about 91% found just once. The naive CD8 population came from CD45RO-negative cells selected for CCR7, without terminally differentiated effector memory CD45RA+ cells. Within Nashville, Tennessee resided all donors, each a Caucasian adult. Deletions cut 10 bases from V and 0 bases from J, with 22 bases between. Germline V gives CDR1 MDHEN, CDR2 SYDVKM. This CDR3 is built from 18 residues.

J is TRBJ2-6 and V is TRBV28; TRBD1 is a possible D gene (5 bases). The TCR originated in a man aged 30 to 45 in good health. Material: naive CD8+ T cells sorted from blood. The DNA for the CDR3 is TGTGCCACCAACCCACCCCCACAGGACGACTCTGGGGCCAACGTCCTGACTTTC. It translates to CATNPPPQDDSGANVLTF.